There are a few counts of the clone carrying this TCR beta chain. The data were obtained in a study of cytomegalovirus exposure and HLA in healthy donors. Trimming pared 5 bases from V and 9 bases from J, leaving 15 bases between. Looked up from germline, CDR1 is SGHTA and CDR2 is FQGNSA. This CDR3 contains 13 residues. PCR employed 60 Vbeta and 13 Jbeta primers. Sequencing was performed with immunoSEQ multiplex PCR; in TCRdb, only in-frame clones are kept and a portion is missing. The sample comprises around 210,000 clones, roughly 80% of which are singletons, and roughly 3% rests with the top ten. The chain uses TRBV7-2 and TRBJ2-3; D is perhaps TRBD1 (6 bases). The receptor comes from a woman in her twenties or thirties in good health and CMV-seronegative. The material sequenced was PBMCs. This CDR3 is CASSPNRDTTQYF. Written as DNA, the CDR3 is TGTGCCAGCAGCCCGAACCGGGACACAACGCAGTATTTT.